This TCR beta chain was recovered during a study of blood T cells in healthy people across ages. Combining a sample-barcoded 5' primer with a J-beta primer mix, a second PCR ran for about 7 to 12 cycles. MiXCR, run by TCRdb on the 5' RACE reads, gives a single entry per CDR3 protein. The repertoire includes 1.5 million to 2 million distinct CDR3 sequences, less than 50% of them detected once, and approximately 2.1% sits in the top ten. Per-sample yields of isolated PBMCs were at least 7 million. Looked up from germline, CDR1 is LGHNA and CDR2 is YSLEER. Trimming at V came to 0 bases and at J to 5 bases, leaving 4 bases not matched to a gene. CDR3 length: 16 residues. A word on this clonotype: A much more abundant neighbour one base away suggests this may be a read error.

The J gene is TRBJ2-3, the V gene TRBV4-3; 11 bases map to TRBD2. The sample comprised blood. This clonotype originated in a woman in her 40s in good health. The CDR3 here is CASSQEASGGLDTQYF. The CDR3 bases are TGCGCCAGCAGCCAAGAAGCTAGCGGGGGGTTAGATACGCAGTATTTT.